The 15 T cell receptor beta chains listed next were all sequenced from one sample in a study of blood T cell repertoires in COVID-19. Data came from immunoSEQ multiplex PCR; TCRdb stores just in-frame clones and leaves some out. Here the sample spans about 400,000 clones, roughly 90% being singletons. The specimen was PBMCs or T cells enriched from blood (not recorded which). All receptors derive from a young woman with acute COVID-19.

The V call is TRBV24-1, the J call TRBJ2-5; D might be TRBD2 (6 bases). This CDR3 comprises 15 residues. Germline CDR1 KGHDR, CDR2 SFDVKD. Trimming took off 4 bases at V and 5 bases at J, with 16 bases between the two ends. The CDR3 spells CATSDLQEAGETQYF. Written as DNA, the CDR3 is TGTGCCACCAGTGACCTACAGGAGGCGGGGGAGACCCAGTACTTC.

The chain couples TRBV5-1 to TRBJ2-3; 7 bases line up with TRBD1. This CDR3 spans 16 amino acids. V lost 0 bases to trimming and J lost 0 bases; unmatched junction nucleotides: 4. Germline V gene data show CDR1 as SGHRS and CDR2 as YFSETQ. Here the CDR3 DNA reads TGCGCCAGCAGCTTGGGAGGGGGCCTTAGCACAGATACGCAGTATTTT. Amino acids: CASSLGGGLSTDTQYF.

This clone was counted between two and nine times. CDR3 bases: TGCAGTGCTAGTTCGGCTAGCGGGGCGGTAGCCAAAAACATTCAGTACTTC. This gives the protein CSASSASGAVAKNIQYF. The chain couples TRBV20-1 to TRBJ2-4; 9 bases agree with TRBD2. The V and J ends lost 3 bases and 0 bases, in that order; junction bases with no gene match: 9. Germline V gene data show CDR1 as DFQATT and CDR2 as SNEGSKA (reference sequence). The CDR3 is made up of 17 amino acids.

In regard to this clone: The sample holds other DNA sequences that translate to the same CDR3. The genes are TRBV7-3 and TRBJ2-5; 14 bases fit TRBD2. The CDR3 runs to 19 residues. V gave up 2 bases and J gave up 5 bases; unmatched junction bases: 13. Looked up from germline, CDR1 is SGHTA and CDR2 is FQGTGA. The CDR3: CASSLLGTSGGHGGETQYF. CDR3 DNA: TGTGCCAGCAGCTTACTCGGGACTAGCGGGGGACACGGCGGCGAGACCCAGTACTTC.

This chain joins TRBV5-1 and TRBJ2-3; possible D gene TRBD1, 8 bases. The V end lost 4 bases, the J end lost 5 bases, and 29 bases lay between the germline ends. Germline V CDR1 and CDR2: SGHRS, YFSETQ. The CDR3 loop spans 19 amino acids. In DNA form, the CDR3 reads TGCGCCAGCAGCAGAAAGGACAGGGAGGGCCCAACTATACGAGATACGCAGTATTTT. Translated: CASSRKDREGPTIRDTQYF.

CDR3 in amino acids: CASSPVGGGTDTQYF. The DNA for the CDR3 is TGTGCCAGCAGCCCAGTTGGGGGGGGCACAGATACGCAGTATTTT. This sequence joins TRBV11-2 and TRBJ2-3; TRBD2 matches 7 bases. The length of the CDR3 is 15 residues. The V and J ends lost 5 bases and 1 base, in that order; junction bases with no gene match: 6. Looked up from germline, CDR1 is SGHAT and CDR2 is FQNNGV.

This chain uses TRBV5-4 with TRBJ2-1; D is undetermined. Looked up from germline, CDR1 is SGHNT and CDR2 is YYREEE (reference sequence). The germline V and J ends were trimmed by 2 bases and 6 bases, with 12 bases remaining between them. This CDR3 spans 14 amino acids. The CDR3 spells CASSFGSTGNEQFF. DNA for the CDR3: TGTGCCAGCAGCTTTGGTTCTACGGGCAATGAGCAGTTCTTC.

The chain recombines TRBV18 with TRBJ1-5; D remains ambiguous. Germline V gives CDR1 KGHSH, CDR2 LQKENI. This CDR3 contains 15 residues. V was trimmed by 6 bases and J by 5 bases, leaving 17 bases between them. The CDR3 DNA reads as TGTGCCAGCTCTCCCGCGACCGGGAGTTATCAGCCCCAGCATTTT. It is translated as CASSPATGSYQPQHF.

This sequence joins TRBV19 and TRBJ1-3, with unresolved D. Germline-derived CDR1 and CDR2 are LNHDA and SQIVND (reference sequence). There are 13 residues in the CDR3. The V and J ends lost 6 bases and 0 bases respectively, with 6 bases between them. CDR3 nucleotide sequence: TGTGCCAGTAGACAGAACTCTGGAAACACCATATATTTT. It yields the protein CASRQNSGNTIYF.

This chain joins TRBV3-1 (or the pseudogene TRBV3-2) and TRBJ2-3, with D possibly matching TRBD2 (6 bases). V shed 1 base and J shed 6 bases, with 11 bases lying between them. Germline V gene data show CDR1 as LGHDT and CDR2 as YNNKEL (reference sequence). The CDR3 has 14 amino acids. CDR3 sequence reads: CASSQGGVRDTQYF. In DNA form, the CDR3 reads TGTGCCAGCAGCCAAGGCGGGGTACGCGATACGCAGTATTTT.

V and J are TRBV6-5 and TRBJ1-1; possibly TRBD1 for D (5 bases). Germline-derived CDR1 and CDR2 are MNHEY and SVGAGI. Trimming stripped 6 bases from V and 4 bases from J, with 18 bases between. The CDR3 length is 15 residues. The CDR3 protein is CASRGQVLRGTEAFF. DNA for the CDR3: TGTGCCAGCAGAGGTCAGGTCCTAAGGGGCACTGAAGCTTTCTTT.

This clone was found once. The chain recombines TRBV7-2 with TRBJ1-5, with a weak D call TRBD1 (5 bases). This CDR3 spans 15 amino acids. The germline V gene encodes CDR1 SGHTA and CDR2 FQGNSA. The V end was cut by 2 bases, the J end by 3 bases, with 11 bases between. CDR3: CASSLSGDFNQPQHF. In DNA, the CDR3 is TGTGCCAGCAGCTTATCGGGGGACTTCAATCAGCCCCAGCATTTT. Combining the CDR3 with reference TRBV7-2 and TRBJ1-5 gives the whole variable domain GAGVSQSPSNKVTEKGKDVELRCDPISGHTALYWYRQSLGQGLEFLIYFQGNSAPDKSGLPSDRFSAERTGGSVSTLTIQRTQQEDSAVYLCASSLSGDFNQPQHFGDGTRLSIL.

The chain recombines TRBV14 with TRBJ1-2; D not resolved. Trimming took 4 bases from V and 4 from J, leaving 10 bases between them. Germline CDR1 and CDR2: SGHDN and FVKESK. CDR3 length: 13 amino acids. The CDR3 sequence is CASSPGRTYGYTF. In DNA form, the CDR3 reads TGTGCCAGCAGCCCCGGGAGGACCTATGGCTACACCTTC.

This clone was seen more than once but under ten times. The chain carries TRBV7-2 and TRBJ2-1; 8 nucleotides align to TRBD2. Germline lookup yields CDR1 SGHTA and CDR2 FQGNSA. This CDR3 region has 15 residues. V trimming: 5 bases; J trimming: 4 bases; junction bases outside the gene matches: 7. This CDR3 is CASSLPSGGYNEQFF. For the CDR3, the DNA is TGTGCCAGCAGCCTCCCCAGCGGGGGTTACAATGAGCAGTTCTTC.

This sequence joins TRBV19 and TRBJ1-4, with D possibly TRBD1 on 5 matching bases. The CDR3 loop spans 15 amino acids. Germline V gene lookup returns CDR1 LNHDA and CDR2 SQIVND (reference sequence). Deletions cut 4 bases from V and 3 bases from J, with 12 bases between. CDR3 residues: CASSTQGLANEKLFF. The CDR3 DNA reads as TGTGCCAGTAGTACTCAGGGTTTGGCTAATGAAAAACTGTTTTTT.